These 9 T cell receptor beta chains were sequenced from one sample in a study of shared T cell receptors in the human thymus. Clones were read by immunoSEQ multiplex PCR, and TCRdb kept only the in-frame ones, dropping some. Here the sample spans hundreds of thousands of clones, roughly 86% being singletons. Separately, the same data were catalogued under a study of human thymus T cells.

Specimen: thymocytes. These receptors were taken from a boy younger than two with a congenital heart defect.

This clone occurred once. The chain employs TRBV28 and TRBJ1-4; TRBD1 might be the D (6 bases). The CDR3 is 14 residues long. Germline values: CDR1 MDHEN, CDR2 SYDVKM. The V end lost 9 bases, the J end lost 7 bases, and 18 bases lay between the germline ends. CDR3 coding DNA: TGTGCCAGTAAGCGACGACAGGAGAGTGAAAAACTGTTTTTT. Its translation: CASKRRQESEKLFF.

DNA of the CDR3: TGTGCCTCGGGGAACGGGCAAGAGACCCAGTACTTC. This gives the protein CASGNGQETQYF. The J gene is TRBJ2-5, the V gene TRBV10-3; possible D gene TRBD2, 5 bases. Germline V gene data show CDR1 as ENHRY and CDR2 as SYGVKD. CDR3 length equals 12 residues. Trimming shortened V by 11 bases and J by 2 bases, and 12 bases separated the two germline ends.

The rearrangement links TRBV15 to TRBJ1-1; a weak D match, TRBD1 (5 bases). V lost 7 bases and J lost 0, with 12 bases in between. Germline assignment: CDR1 LNHNV and CDR2 YYDKDF (reference sequence). The CDR3 is 14 amino acids. The CDR3 coding sequence is TGTGCCACCACGGTGGGGCACCTGAACACTGAAGCTTTCTTT. Its protein product is CATTVGHLNTEAFF.

V and J are TRBV25-1 and TRBJ2-2; 10 positions match TRBD1. V shed 0 bases and J 5 bases; nucleotides not matched to a gene: 9. Per germline, CDR1 MGHDK and CDR2 SYGVNS. The CDR3 covers 18 residues. The CDR3 spells CASSEYGTGVSTTGELFF. The CDR3 coding sequence is TGTGCCAGCAGTGAATACGGGACAGGGGTTTCCACAACCGGGGAGCTGTTTTTT.

This clone showed up just once. This chain uses TRBV6-4 with TRBJ2-7; 8 nucleotides match TRBD1. The V gene's germline CDR1 is MRHNA and CDR2 SNTAGT. V trimming: 7 bases; J trimming: 0 bases; junction bases outside the gene matches: 8. The CDR3 length is 15 residues. DNA of the CDR3: TGTGCCAGCACCGATCGGGACAGGTCCTCCTACGAGCAGTACTTC. Translation: CASTDRDRSSYEQYF.

This clone showed up just a few times. CDR3 amino acids: CASSLEGQGSYEQYF. In nucleotides, the CDR3 is TGTGCCAGCAGTTTGGAGGGACAGGGGTCCTACGAGCAGTACTTC. The chain links TRBV27 to TRBJ2-7; the match to TRBD1 covers 10 bases. This CDR3 is built from 15 residues. Germline V lookup: CDR1 MNHEY, CDR2 SMNVEV (reference sequence). Losses at the gene ends were 3 bases for V and 1 base for J; bases not matched to a gene: 3.

This chain connects TRBV6-1 to TRBJ1-1; TRBD1 might be the D (5 bases). V was pared by 8 bases and J by 7 bases, with 23 bases between. There are 15 residues in the CDR3. Looked up from germline, CDR1 is MNHNS and CDR2 is SASEGT. This CDR3 reads CASGAPRRLTGEAFF. The CDR3 DNA sequence: TGTGCCAGCGGGGCCCCACGGCGGCTTACTGGTGAAGCTTTCTTT.

The V call is TRBV27, the J call TRBJ2-1, with a weak D call TRBD2 (5 bases). Germline V gene data show CDR1 as MNHEY and CDR2 as SMNVEV (reference sequence). V was shortened by 5 bases and J by 9 bases, with 14 bases between the two germline ends. The length of the CDR3 is 13 residues. Written as DNA, the CDR3 is TGTGCCAGCAGTAAATTGGGTGAGGGTGAGCAGTTCTTC. As protein: CASSKLGEGEQFF.

This chain links TRBV5-1 with TRBJ1-2, with TRBD1 as a possible D gene (5 bases). Per the germline V gene, CDR1 is SGHRS and CDR2 is YFSETQ. The CDR3 totals 15 residues. The germline V and J ends were trimmed by 4 bases and 4 bases, with 17 bases remaining between them. This CDR3 reads CASSIRGTNIYGYTF. CDR3 nucleotide sequence: TGCGCCAGCAGCATAAGGGGTACCAACATCTATGGCTACACCTTC.